This entry lists 25 T cell receptor beta chains sequenced from one sample in a study of shared clonotypes between healthy human individuals. CD45RO-negative, CCR7-selected cells formed the naive CD8 fraction, which excluded terminally differentiated effector memory CD45RA+ cells. Assay used: immunoSEQ multiplex PCR; TCRdb lists only in-frame clones, some missing. The sample gives about 2.1 million clones, 93% of which show up once; approximately 1.6% is in the top ten. Input material: naive CD8+ T cells from PBMCs. These receptors were collected from a young man in good health. Some clones in this sample may be carry-over from other donors' samples.

The chain has TRBV7-8 and TRBJ2-1; D tentatively reads TRBD1 or TRBD2 (6 bases each). The CDR3 runs to 17 residues. Germline-derived CDR1 and CDR2 are SGHVS and FQNEAQ. V lost 4 bases and J lost 8, with 24 bases in between. CDR3 DNA sequence: TGTGCCAGCAGCTCACGTACCCCCCGGGTGGGGGGCGATGAGCAGTTCTTC. This gives the protein CASSSRTPRVGGDEQFF.

J is TRBJ2-5 and V is TRBV10-1; 10 bases are shared with TRBD2. With 9 bases clipped from V and 0 bases from J, the junction kept 10 bases outside the gene matches. In germline, CDR1 is WNHNN, CDR2 SYGVQD (reference sequence). The CDR3 has 16 residues. CDR3 residues: CASEGLAYRYQETQYF. In nucleotides, the CDR3 is TGCGCCAGTGAGGGACTAGCGTATAGGTACCAAGAGACCCAGTACTTC.

The chain carries TRBV15 and TRBJ2-3; either TRBD1 or TRBD2 may supply D (5 bases each). Between the trimmed V and J ends, which lost 0 bases and 6 bases, there was a span of 13 bases. The germline CDR1 and CDR2 sequences are LNHNV and YYDKDF (reference sequence). The CDR3 consists of 15 residues. CDR3 residues: CATSREGPMGDTQYF. As DNA, the CDR3 is TGTGCCACCAGCAGAGAGGGACCTATGGGGGATACGCAGTATTTT.

In the case of this clone: This sample also contains other DNA sequences that code for the same CDR3. V usage is TRBV4-3 and J usage is TRBJ1-5; 9 bases fit TRBD1. CDR3 length: 15 residues. The ends lost 4 bases at V and 4 bases at J; junction bases unmatched: 5. Germline loops: CDR1 LGHNA, CDR2 YSLEER. The CDR3 sequence: CASSPGTGLNQPQHF. In DNA form, the CDR3 reads TGCGCCAGCAGCCCGGGGACAGGGTTAAATCAGCCCCAGCATTTT.

This clone occurred once. This chain connects TRBV4-3 to TRBJ2-7, with a tentative D call TRBD1 (5 bases). The V end was cut by 1 base, the J end by 3 bases, with 13 bases between. Looked up from germline, CDR1 is LGHNA and CDR2 is YSLEER. The CDR3 loop spans 15 amino acids. In nucleotides, the CDR3 is TGCGCCAGCAGCCAAGTAGGTGGGGCTGACTACGAGCAGTACTTC. It specifies CASSQVGGADYEQYF.

This chain links TRBV7-9 with TRBJ2-7, with D possibly matching TRBD2 (5 bases). The CDR3 consists of 14 residues. V lost 2 bases and J 3 bases, leaving 11 bases between the germline ends. CDR1 is SEHNR, CDR2 FQNEAQ, per germline (reference sequence). CDR3 protein: CASSLTTGYYEQYF. In DNA form, the CDR3 reads TGTGCCAGCAGCTTAACAACGGGGTACTACGAGCAGTACTTC.

The chain has TRBV7-3 and TRBJ2-1; 10 positions match TRBD2. Germline CDR1 is SGHTA and CDR2 is FQGTGA. There are 17 residues in the CDR3. Germline trimming cut 5 bases from V and 9 bases from J; bases unmatched to any gene: 16. For the CDR3, the DNA is TGTGCCAGCAGCCCAAGAGGGAGAAGCGGGAGGGCGATTGAGCAGTTCTTC. Translated, it gives CASSPRGRSGRAIEQFF.

This clone was detected a few times. At the DNA level, this CDR3 is encoded by other sequences in the same sample as well. The gene calls are TRBV5-6 and TRBJ1-1, with 7 bases lining up with TRBD1. The V segment lost 4 bases and the J segment 1 base; nucleotides outside the gene matches: 7. Germline V gives CDR1 SGHDT, CDR2 YYEEEE. This CDR3 is built from 15 residues. CDR3 sequence: CASSLPGTENTEAFF. In DNA, the CDR3 is TGTGCCAGCAGCCTGCCCGGGACAGAGAACACTGAAGCTTTCTTT.

The genes are TRBV5-6 and TRBJ2-1, with TRBD2 identical over 11 bases. CDR3 size: 16 residues. The J segment lost 2 bases and the V segment lost 4 bases, leaving 5 bases of the junction unmatched. CDR1 and CDR2 (germline): SGHDT, YYEEEE. The CDR3 spells CASSPGTSGAYNEQFF. CDR3 DNA: TGTGCCAGCAGCCCAGGGACTAGCGGAGCCTACAATGAGCAGTTCTTC.

This chain links TRBV19 with TRBJ1-1; 7 nucleotides line up with TRBD1. Germline V gives CDR1 LNHDA, CDR2 SQIVND (reference sequence). V lost 9 bases and J lost 1; bases outside the gene matches: 8. The CDR3 consists of 14 residues. Here the CDR3 reads CASKQGYTNTEAFF. The CDR3 nucleotides are TGTGCCAGCAAACAGGGGTACACGAACACTGAAGCTTTCTTT.

In the case of this clone: Other DNA sequences from this sample encode an identical CDR3 as well. The chain joins TRBV27 to TRBJ2-7; 8 bases match TRBD1. The germline V gene has CDR1 MNHEY and CDR2 SMNVEV (reference sequence). The length of the CDR3 is 16 residues. V trimming: 5 bases; J trimming: 5 bases; junction bases outside the gene matches: 14. The CDR3 protein is CASSPLGTGGPNEQYF. In nucleotides, the CDR3 is TGTGCCAGCAGTCCGCTGGGCACAGGGGGTCCCAACGAGCAGTACTTC.

This rearrangement joins TRBV7-9 to TRBJ2-7; 8 positions match TRBD2. V gave up 5 bases and J gave up 7 bases; unmatched junction bases: 13. This CDR3 region has 15 residues. In germline, CDR1 is SEHNR, CDR2 FQNEAQ (reference sequence). CDR3 residues: CASSGTGGDLWEQYF. The CDR3 bases are TGTGCCAGCAGCGGGACGGGAGGGGATCTTTGGGAGCAGTACTTC.

CDR3 sequence: CASSFSGVSYNEQFF. DNA of the CDR3: TGTGCCAGCAGCTTTAGCGGGGTCTCCTACAATGAGCAGTTCTTC. The rearrangement joins TRBV13 to TRBJ2-1; TRBD2 aligns across 8 bases. Germline-derived CDR1 and CDR2 are PRHDT and FYEKMQ (reference sequence). The length of the CDR3 is 15 residues. Losses at the gene ends were 3 bases for V and 0 bases for J; bases not matched to a gene: 1.

This chain links TRBV7-2 with TRBJ1-1; D gene unclear. V dropped 0 bases and J dropped 1 base, with 6 bases sitting between them. The CDR3 has 14 amino acids. CDR1 SGHTA and CDR2 FQGNSA come from the germline V gene. The DNA of the CDR3 is TGTGCCAGCAGCTTAGCGCGCGAGAACACTGAAGCTTTCTTT. Protein product: CASSLARENTEAFF.

The V and J genes are TRBV19 and TRBJ2-5; D unresolved. Deletions cut 3 bases from V and 3 bases from J, with 8 bases between. The CDR3 consists of 13 residues. Germline V gene data show CDR1 as LNHDA and CDR2 as SQIVND (reference sequence). DNA of the CDR3: TGTGCCAGTAGTATGTGGGTGAAAGAGACCCAGTACTTC. Its protein is CASSMWVKETQYF.

The V call is TRBV7-9, the J call TRBJ2-7; D possibly corresponds to TRBD1 (5 bases). V lost 5 bases and J 9 bases, leaving 17 bases between the germline ends. The CDR3 is 13 amino acids. In germline, CDR1 is SEHNR, CDR2 FQNEAQ (reference sequence). The CDR3 DNA follows: TGTGCCAGCAGCCCTTCCACAGGAAGGCGGCAGTACTTC. It codes for CASSPSTGRRQYF. Supplemented by reference TRBV7-9 and TRBJ2-7, the full variable domain reads DTGVSQNPRHKITKRGQNVTFRCDPISEHNRLYWYRQTLGQGPEFLTYFQNEAQLEKSRLLSDRFSAERPKGSFSTLEIQRTEQGDSAMYLCASSPSTGRRQYFGPGTRLTVT.

V and J are TRBV4-1 and TRBJ2-2; D is possibly TRBD2 (5 bases). The CDR3 sequence is 13 residues long. Germline CDR1 MGHRA, CDR2 YSYEKL. Trimming removed 4 bases from V and 6 bases from J, with 9 bases in between. CDR3 amino acids: CASSRPGSGELFF. In nucleotides, the CDR3 is TGCGCCAGCAGCCGCCCGGGATCCGGGGAGCTGTTTTTT.

This clone has only one observation. The V gene is TRBV29-1, the J gene TRBJ1-2; D remains ambiguous. CDR1 and CDR2 from the germline V gene are SQVTM and ANQGSEA. V dropped 4 bases and J dropped 6 bases, with 12 bases sitting between them. The CDR3 extends over 12 amino acids. The CDR3 nucleotides read TGCAGCGTTGTAGATCAGTTAGATGGCTACACCTTC. Its protein is CSVVDQLDGYTF.

The chain carries TRBV19 and TRBJ1-4; 7 bases agree with TRBD1. Unmatched junction bases numbered 4, after V lost 3 bases and J lost 3 bases. Germline CDR1 reads LNHDA; CDR2 reads SQIVND (reference sequence). This CDR3 has 15 residues. The CDR3 is CASSIRDSSNEKLFF. The CDR3 DNA sequence: TGTGCCAGTAGTATCCGGGACAGCTCTAATGAAAAACTGTTTTTT.

This clone was picked up one time. V and J are TRBV27 and TRBJ2-7, with 8 bases identical to TRBD2. This CDR3 contains 18 residues. Germline values: CDR1 MNHEY, CDR2 SMNVEV (reference sequence). J was trimmed by 0 bases and V by 2 bases; bases with no gene match: 12. The CDR3, as DNA: TGTGCCAGCAGTTTAATAGGACAGTTAGCGGGGAGCTCCTACGAGCAGTACTTC. Translation gives CASSLIGQLAGSSYEQYF.

This clone was seen a few times. The chain carries TRBV29-1 and TRBJ1-4; D ambiguous. CDR1 SQVTM and CDR2 ANQGSEA come from the germline V gene. This CDR3 region has 11 residues. With 7 bases removed from V and 8 bases from J, the gap between germline ends came to 11 bases. The CDR3 DNA sequence: TGCAGCGCCCAAATCTGGGAAAAACTGTTTTTT. Translation: CSAQIWEKLFF.

CDR3 in amino acids: CASSLDTGYEQYF. For the CDR3, the DNA is TGTGCCAGCAGCTTGGACACCGGCTACGAGCAGTACTTC. The J gene is TRBJ2-7, the V gene TRBV5-6, with D uncertain. The CDR3 is made up of 13 amino acids. Germline CDR1 is SGHDT and CDR2 is YYEEEE. The V gene lost 0 bases and the J gene lost 3 bases, with 7 bases spanning the gap.

The chain combines TRBV2 with TRBJ2-2, with no clear D. The CDR3 is made up of 10 amino acids. In germline, CDR1 is SNHLY, CDR2 FYNNEI. V was cut by 11 bases and J by 7 bases, with 8 bases left in between. The CDR3 coding sequence is TGTGCCGTAAGGAACGGGGAGCTGTTTTTT. Amino acids: CAVRNGELFF.

The chain employs TRBV5-1 and TRBJ2-1; TRBD2 matches 7 bases. CDR1 is SGHRS, CDR2 YFSETQ, per germline. Trimming took 2 bases from V and 8 from J; bases not matched to a gene: 10. CDR3 length: 15 amino acids. Here the CDR3 reads CASSFLSGGLDEQFF. CDR3 nucleotide sequence: TGCGCCAGCAGCTTTTTATCGGGAGGACTCGATGAGCAGTTCTTC.

This clone was counted once. This chain links TRBV27 with TRBJ1-2, with D unresolved. The CDR3 runs to 15 residues. V gave up 5 bases and J gave up 0 bases, with 13 bases separating them. Germline V lookup: CDR1 MNHEY, CDR2 SMNVEV (reference sequence). The chain's CDR3 is CASSPLTSTNYGYTF. The CDR3 bases are TGTGCCAGCAGTCCACTGACGTCTACTAACTATGGCTACACCTTC.